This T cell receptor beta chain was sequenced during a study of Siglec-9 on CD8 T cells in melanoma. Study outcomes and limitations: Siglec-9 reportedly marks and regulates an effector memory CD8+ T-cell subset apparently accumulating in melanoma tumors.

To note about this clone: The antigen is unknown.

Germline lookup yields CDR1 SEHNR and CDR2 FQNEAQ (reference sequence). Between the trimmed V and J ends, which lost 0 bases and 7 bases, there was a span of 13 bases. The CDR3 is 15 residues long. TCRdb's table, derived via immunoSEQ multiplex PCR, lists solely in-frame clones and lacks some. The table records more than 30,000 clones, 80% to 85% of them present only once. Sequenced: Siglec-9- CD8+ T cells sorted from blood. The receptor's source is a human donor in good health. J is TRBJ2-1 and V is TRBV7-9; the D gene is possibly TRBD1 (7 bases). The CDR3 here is CASSLAQGGMNEQFF. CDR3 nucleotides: TGTGCCAGCAGCTTAGCCCAGGGGGGTATGAATGAGCAGTTCTTC.